This T cell receptor beta chain was obtained from a study of tumour-infiltrating T cells in Burkitt lymphoma. Background on the study: Survival, overall and progression-free, tracked with productive clonality.

Data came from immunoSEQ multiplex PCR; TCRdb stores just in-frame clones and leaves some out. The sample yields some 15,000 clones, 30% seen once. This CDR3 spans 16 amino acids. Trimming removed 3 bases at V and 0 bases at J, with 12 bases between. Germline V gives CDR1 LNHDA, CDR2 SQIVND (reference sequence). The V and J genes are TRBV19 and TRBJ1-3; D uncertain. What was sequenced was tumor tissue. This TCR came from a human donor with diffuse large B-cell lymphoma. The CDR3 sequence is CASSMRAQISGNTIYF. The DNA of the CDR3 is TGTGCCAGTAGTATGAGGGCACAGATCTCTGGAAACACCATATATTTT.